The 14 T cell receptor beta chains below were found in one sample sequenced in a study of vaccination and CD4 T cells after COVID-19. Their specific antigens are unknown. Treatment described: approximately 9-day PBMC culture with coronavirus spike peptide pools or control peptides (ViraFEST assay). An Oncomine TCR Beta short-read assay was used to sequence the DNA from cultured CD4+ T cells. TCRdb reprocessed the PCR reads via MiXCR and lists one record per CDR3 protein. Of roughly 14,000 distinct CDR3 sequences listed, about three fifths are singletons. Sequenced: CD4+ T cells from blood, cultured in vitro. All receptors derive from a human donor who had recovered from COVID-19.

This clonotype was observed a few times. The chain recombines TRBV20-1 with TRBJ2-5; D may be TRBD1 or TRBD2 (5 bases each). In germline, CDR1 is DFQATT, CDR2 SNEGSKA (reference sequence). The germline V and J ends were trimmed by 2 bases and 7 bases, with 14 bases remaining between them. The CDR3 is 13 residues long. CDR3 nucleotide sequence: TGCAGTGCTAGAAGGGACCCCTCAGGGACCCAGTACTTC. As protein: CSARRDPSGTQYF.

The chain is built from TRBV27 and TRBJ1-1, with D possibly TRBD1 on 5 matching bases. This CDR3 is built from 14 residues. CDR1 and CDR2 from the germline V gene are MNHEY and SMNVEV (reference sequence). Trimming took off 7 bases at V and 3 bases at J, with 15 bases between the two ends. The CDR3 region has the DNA TGTGCCAGCACCCCTTATGGGGGGTACACTGAAGCTTTCTTT. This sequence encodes CASTPYGGYTEAFF.

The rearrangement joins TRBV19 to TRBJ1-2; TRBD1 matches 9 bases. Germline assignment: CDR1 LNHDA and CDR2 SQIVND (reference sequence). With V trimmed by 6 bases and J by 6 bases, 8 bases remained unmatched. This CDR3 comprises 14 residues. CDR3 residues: CASRDRGGDDGYTF. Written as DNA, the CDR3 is TGTGCCAGTAGAGACAGGGGGGGTGACGATGGCTACACCTTC.

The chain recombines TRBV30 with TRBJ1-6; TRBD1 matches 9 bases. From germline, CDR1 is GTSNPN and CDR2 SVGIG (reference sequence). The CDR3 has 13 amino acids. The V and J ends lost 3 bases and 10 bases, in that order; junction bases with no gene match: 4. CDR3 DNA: TGTGCCTGGAGGGGACAGGGTCAATCACCCCTCCACTTT. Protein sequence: CAWRGQGQSPLHF.

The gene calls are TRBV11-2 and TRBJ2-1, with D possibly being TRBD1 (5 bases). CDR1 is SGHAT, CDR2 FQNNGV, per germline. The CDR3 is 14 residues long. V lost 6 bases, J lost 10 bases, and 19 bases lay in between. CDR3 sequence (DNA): TGTGCCAGCAGTTTTACGCAGGGAAGTGAAGAGCAGTTCTTC. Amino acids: CASSFTQGSEEQFF.

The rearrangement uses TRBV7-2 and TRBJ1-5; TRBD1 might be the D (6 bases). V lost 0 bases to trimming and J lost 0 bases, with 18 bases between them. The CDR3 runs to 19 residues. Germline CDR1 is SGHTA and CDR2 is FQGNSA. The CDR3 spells CASSLAGGPGRGSNQPQHF. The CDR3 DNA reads TGTGCCAGCAGCTTAGCAGGGGGGCCAGGGAGGGGTAGCAATCAGCCCCAGCATTTT.

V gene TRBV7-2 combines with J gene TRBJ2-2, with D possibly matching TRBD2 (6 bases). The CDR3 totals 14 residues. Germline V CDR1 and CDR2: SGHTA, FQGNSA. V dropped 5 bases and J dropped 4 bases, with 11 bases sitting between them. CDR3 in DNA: TGTGCCAGCAGCCCGATAGCGGCCACCGGGGAGCTGTTTTTT. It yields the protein CASSPIAATGELFF. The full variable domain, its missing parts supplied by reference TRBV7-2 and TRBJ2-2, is GAGVSQSPSNKVTEKGKDVELRCDPISGHTALYWYRQSLGQGLEFLIYFQGNSAPDKSGLPSDRFSAERTGGSVSTLTIQRTQQEDSAVYLCASSPIAATGELFFGEGSRLTVL.

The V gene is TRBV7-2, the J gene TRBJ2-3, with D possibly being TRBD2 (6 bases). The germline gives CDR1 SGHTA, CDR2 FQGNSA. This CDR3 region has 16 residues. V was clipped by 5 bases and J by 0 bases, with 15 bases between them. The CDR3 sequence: CASSQRRDGSTDTQYF. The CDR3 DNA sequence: TGTGCCAGCAGCCAGAGGCGGGATGGTAGCACAGATACGCAGTATTTT.

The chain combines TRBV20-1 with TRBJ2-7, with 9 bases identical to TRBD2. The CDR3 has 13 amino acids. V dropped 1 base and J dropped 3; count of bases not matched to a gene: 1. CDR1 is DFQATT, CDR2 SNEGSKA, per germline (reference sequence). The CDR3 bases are TGCAGTGCTAGAGGGACTAGCGACTACGAGCAGTACTTC. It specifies CSARGTSDYEQYF.

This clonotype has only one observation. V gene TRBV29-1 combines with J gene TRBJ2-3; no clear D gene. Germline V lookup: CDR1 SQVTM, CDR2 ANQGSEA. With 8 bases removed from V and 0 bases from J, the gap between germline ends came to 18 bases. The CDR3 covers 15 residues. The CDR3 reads CSSCKRQTSTDTQYF. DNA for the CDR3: TGCAGCTCCTGTAAGAGACAAACTAGCACAGATACGCAGTATTTT.

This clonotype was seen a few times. CDR3 sequence: CAWSVNYGYTF. Here the CDR3 DNA reads TGTGCCTGGAGTGTTAACTATGGCTACACCTTC. The V call is TRBV30, the J call TRBJ1-2; D gene uncertain. This CDR3 region has 11 residues. V was shortened by 0 bases and J by 1 base, with 0 bases between the two germline ends. Germline CDR1 is GTSNPN and CDR2 is SVGIG (reference sequence).

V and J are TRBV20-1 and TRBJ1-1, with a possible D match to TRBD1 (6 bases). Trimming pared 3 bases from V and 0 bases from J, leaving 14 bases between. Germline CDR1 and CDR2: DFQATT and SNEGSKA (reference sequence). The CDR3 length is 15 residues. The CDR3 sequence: CSARPGHRMNTEAFF. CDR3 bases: TGCAGTGCTAGGCCGGGACACAGAATGAACACTGAAGCTTTCTTT.

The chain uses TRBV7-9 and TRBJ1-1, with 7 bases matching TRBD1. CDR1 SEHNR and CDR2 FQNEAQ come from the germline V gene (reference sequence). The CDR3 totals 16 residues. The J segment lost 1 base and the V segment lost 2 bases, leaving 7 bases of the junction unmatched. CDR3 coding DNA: TGTGCCAGCAGCTTAAGGCCCGGGACAGAGAACACTGAAGCTTTCTTT. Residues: CASSLRPGTENTEAFF. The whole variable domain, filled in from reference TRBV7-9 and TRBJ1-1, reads DTGVSQNPRHKITKRGQNVTFRCDPISEHNRLYWYRQTLGQGPEFLTYFQNEAQLEKSRLLSDRFSAERPKGSFSTLEIQRTEQGDSAMYLCASSLRPGTENTEAFFGQGTRLTVV.

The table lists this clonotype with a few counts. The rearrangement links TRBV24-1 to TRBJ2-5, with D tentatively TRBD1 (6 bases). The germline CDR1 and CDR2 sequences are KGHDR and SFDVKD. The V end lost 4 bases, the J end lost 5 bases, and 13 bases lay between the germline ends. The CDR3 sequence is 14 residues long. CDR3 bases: TGTGCCACCAGTGACCCCACAGGGATGGAGACCCAGTACTTC. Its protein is CATSDPTGMETQYF.